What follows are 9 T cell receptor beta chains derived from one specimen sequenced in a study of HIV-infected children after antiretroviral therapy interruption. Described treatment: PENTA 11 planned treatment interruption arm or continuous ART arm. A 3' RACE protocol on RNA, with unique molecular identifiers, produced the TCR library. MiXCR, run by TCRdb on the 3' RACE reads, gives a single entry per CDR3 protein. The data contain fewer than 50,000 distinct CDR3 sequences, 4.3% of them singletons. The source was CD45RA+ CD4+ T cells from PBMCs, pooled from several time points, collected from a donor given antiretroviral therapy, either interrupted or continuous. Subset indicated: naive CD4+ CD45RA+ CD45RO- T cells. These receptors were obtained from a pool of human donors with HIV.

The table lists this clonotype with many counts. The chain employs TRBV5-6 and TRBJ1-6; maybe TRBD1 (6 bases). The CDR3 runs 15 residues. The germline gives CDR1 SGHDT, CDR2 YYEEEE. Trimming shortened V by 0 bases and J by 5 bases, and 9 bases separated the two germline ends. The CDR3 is CASSLVRDNNSPLHF. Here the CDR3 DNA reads TGTGCCAGCAGCTTGGTCAGGGACAATAATTCACCCCTCCACTTT.

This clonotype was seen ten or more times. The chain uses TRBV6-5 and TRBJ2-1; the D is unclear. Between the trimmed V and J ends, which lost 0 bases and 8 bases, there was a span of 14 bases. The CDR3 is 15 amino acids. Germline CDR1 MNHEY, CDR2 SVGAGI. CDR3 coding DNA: TGTGCCAGCAGTTACTCCTACGGGCCCGGCTATGAGCAGTTCTTC. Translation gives CASSYSYGPGYEQFF.

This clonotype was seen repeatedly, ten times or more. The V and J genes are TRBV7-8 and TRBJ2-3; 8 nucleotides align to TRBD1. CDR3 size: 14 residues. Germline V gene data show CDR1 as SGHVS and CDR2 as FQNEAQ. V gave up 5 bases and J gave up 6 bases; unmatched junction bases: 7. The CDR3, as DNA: TGTGCCAGCAGCAGCCAGGGGGCCTGGGATACGCAGTATTTT. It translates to CASSSQGAWDTQYF.

The CDR3 sequence is CASSRDRASSGANVLTF. For the CDR3, the DNA is TGCGCCAGCAGTCGGGACAGGGCCAGCTCTGGGGCCAACGTCCTGACTTTC. The J gene is TRBJ2-6, the V gene TRBV23-1, with TRBD1 identical over 9 bases. TRBV23-1 is treated as an ORF (open reading frame) with a function not yet certain. V trimming: 4 bases; J trimming: 0 bases; junction bases outside the gene matches: 4. The CDR3 runs 17 residues.

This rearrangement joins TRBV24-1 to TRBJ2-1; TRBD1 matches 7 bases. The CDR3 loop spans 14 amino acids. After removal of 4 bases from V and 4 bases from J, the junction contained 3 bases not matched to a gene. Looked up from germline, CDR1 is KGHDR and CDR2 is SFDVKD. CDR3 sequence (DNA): TGTGCCACCAGTGACCAGACAGGGTACAATGAGCAGTTCTTC. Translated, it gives CATSDQTGYNEQFF.

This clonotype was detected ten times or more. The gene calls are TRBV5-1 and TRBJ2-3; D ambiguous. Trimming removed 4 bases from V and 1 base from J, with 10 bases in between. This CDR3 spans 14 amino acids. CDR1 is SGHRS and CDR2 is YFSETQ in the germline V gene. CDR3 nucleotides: TGCGCCAGCAGCCCCTCCCGAGGCACAGATACGCAGTATTTT. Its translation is CASSPSRGTDTQYF.

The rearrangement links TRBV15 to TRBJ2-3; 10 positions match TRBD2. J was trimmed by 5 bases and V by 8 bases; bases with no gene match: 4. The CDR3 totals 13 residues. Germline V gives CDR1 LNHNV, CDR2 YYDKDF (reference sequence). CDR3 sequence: CATGTSVKDTQYF. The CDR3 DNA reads TGTGCCACCGGGACTAGCGTAAAAGATACGCAGTATTTT.

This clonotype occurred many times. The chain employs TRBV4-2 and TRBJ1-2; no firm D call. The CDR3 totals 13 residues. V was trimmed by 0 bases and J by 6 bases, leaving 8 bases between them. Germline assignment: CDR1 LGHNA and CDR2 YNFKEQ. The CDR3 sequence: CASSQDDGDGYTF. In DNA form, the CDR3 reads TGTGCCAGCAGCCAAGATGACGGGGATGGCTACACCTTC.

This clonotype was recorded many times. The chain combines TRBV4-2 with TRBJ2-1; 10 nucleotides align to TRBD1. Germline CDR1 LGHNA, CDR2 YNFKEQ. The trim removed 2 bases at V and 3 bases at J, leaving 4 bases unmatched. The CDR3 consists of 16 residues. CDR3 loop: CASSQPGQGNYNEQFF. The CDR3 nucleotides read TGTGCCAGCAGCCAACCGGGACAGGGGAACTACAATGAGCAGTTCTTC.